One sample yielded the 7 T cell receptor beta chains listed below, sequenced in a study of T-cell memory formation after mild COVID-19. Via MiXCR, TCRdb re-called the 5' RACE reads, giving one row per CDR3 protein. The top ten clones hold approximately 1.2% of a sample with approximately 60,000 distinct CDR3 sequences, around a tenth of them seen once. Sequences were obtained from PBMCs or a T cell subset sorted from them (not recorded which). Receptors were obtained from a man between 18 and 29 years old who had mild COVID-19 (a few samples of this study predate the infection). Cell type and time point are not known.

This clonotype has a count of ten or more. V is TRBV7-6 and J is TRBJ1-1, with TRBD1 as a possible D gene (6 bases). Germline values: CDR1 SGHVS, CDR2 FNYEAQ. Deletions cut 0 bases from V and 6 bases from J, with 14 bases between. The CDR3 is 15 amino acids. Written as DNA, the CDR3 is TGTGCCAGCAGCTTAGCTCAGGGGAAGCTCGCTGAAGCTTTCTTT. This codes for CASSLAQGKLAEAFF.

This clonotype was counted between two and nine times. The rearrangement links TRBV6-2 or TRBV6-3 to TRBJ2-7; D call uncertain. Germline values: CDR1 MNHEY, CDR2 SVGEGT. V gave up 5 bases and J gave up 0 bases, with 5 bases separating them. This CDR3 contains 12 residues. This CDR3 is CASSRSSYEQYV. DNA of the CDR3: TGTGCCAGCAGTCGGAGCTCCTACGAGCAGTACGTC.

This clonotype ranks as medium-sized. The chain couples TRBV15 to TRBJ1-1; D gene uncertain. This CDR3 is built from 13 residues. Germline V lookup: CDR1 LNHNV, CDR2 YYDKDF (reference sequence). The V end was cut by 2 bases, the J end by 13 bases, with 17 bases between. CDR3 nucleotides: TGTGCCACCAGCAGACGAGGAACGCCTGACGTTTTCTTT. Translating it yields CATSRRGTPDVFF.

CDR3 amino acids: CASRDIYRATNYGYTF. In DNA, the CDR3 is TGTGCCAGCAGAGACATATACCGGGCCACTAACTATGGCTACACCTTC. V is TRBV6-5 and J is TRBJ1-2; D is ambiguous. V was trimmed by 6 bases and J by 0 bases, leaving 17 bases between them. Germline assignment: CDR1 MNHEY and CDR2 SVGAGI. The CDR3 is made up of 16 amino acids.

CDR3 loop: CATRSRVGAEAFF. The CDR3 nucleotides read TGTGCCACCAGGTCGCGGGTAGGGGCTGAAGCTTTCTTT. V and J are TRBV24-1 and TRBJ1-1; tentatively, D is TRBD1 (5 bases). Trimming removed 7 bases at V and 6 bases at J, with 14 bases between. Germline loops: CDR1 KGHDR, CDR2 SFDVKD. The CDR3 runs 13 residues.

There are a few counts of this clonotype. The chain combines TRBV5-6 with TRBJ1-5; no clear D. The CDR3 contains 12 residues. CDR1 is SGHDT, CDR2 YYEEEE, per germline. V lost 4 bases to trimming and J lost 4 bases, with 6 bases between them. The CDR3 sequence is CASSLTNQPQHF. CDR3 DNA sequence: TGTGCCAGCAGCCTTACAAATCAGCCCCAGCATTTT. Complete variable domain (other parts from reference TRBV5-6 and TRBJ1-5): DAGVTQSPTHLIKTRGQQVTLRCSPKSGHDTVSWYQQALGQGPQFIFQYYEEEERQRGNFPDRFSGHQFPNYSSELNVNALLLGDSALYLCASSLTNQPQHFGDGTRLSIL.

The chain joins TRBV19 to TRBJ1-1, with TRBD1 matching over 7 bases. The CDR3 sequence is 13 residues long. CDR1 and CDR2 from the germline V gene are LNHDA and SQIVND (reference sequence). After removal of 5 bases from V and 7 bases from J, the junction contained 7 bases not matched to a gene. CDR3 in DNA: TGTGCCAGTAGTGCAGGGGGAGGCGGTGAAGCTTTCTTT. Residues: CASSAGGGGEAFF.